This TCR beta chain derives from a study of cytomegalovirus exposure and HLA in healthy donors. TCRdb's table, derived via immunoSEQ multiplex PCR, lists solely in-frame clones and lacks some. Of a few hundred thousand clones listed, 90% are singletons. Germline loops: CDR1 LNHNV, CDR2 YYDKDF (reference sequence). V shed 0 bases and J shed 2 bases, with 14 bases lying between them. The length of the CDR3 is 17 residues. Donors came from a validation cohort of over 100 subjects, distinct from the first 666-subject cohort. In regard to this clone: Its matching antigen is unknown.

General observations from the study: Researchers counted 150 to 200 TCR beta chains as cytomegalovirus-associated.

V is TRBV15 and J is TRBJ2-1; D possibly matches TRBD1 or TRBD2 (6 bases each). Sequencing was performed on PBMCs. This TCR came from a woman under 40 in good health and CMV-seronegative. CDR3: CATSRDPGGPTYNEQFF. The CDR3 nucleotides read TGTGCCACCAGCAGAGATCCCGGGGGCCCCACCTACAATGAGCAGTTCTTC. Based on the CDR3 plus reference TRBV15 and TRBJ2-1, the full variable domain is DAMVIQNPRYQVTQFGKPVTLSCSQTLNHNVMYWYQQKSSQAPKLLFHYYDKDFNNEADTPDNFQSRRPNTSFCFLDIRSPGLGDTAMYLCATSRDPGGPTYNEQFFGPGTRLTVL.